This T cell receptor (beta chain) stems from a study of T cell responses to AZD1222 COVID-19 vaccine. Notes on the study in general: White British ancestry dominated among donors, who included more females, and clonal diversity was possibly underestimated.

Generated by immunoSEQ multiplex PCR, the TCRdb table keeps only in-frame clones and is missing some. The data show roughly 180,000 clones, about 94% seen once. The J segment lost 6 bases and the V segment lost 4 bases, leaving 11 bases of the junction unmatched. This CDR3 is built from 16 residues. Per germline, CDR1 KGHDR and CDR2 SFDVKD. This clone is a singleton in its sample. As yet, its antigen is unknown. Sequenced here: peripheral blood, sampled on day 0 of AZD1222 vaccination. V gene TRBV24-1 combines with J gene TRBJ1-2; the match to TRBD1 covers 9 bases. This receptor was obtained from an adult in good health. CDR3 nucleotide sequence: TGTGCCACCAGTGAACCGGGACAGGGCTCGGTACATGGCTACACCTTC. It yields the protein CATSEPGQGSVHGYTF.